These T cell receptor beta chains were read from a single sample in a study of T cell responses to AZD1222 COVID-19 vaccine. The data were produced by immunoSEQ multiplex PCR, yet TCRdb's version contains in-frame clones alone and is incomplete. Among around 160,000 clones listed, approximately 94% were seen once. This specimen consisted of peripheral blood, obtained 28 days after the second AZD1222 dose. Receptor source: an adult who received the AZD1222 COVID-19 vaccine. The CDR3 runs from the conserved cysteine through the conserved F or W. D genes are given only for firm matches. Only part of the rows carry a size: once, few, many, or a class if the clone is expanded.

j_gene: TRBJ2-7; abundance: -; d_gene: TRBD2; v_gene: TRBV4-1; CDR3aa: CASSQGASGRGNEQYF; CDR3nt: TGCGCCAGCAGCCAAGGGGCTAGCGGGAGGGGTAACGAGCAGTACTTC
j_gene: TRBJ2-7; abundance: -; d_gene: -; v_gene: TRBV3-1/TRBV3-2; CDR3aa: CASNPSGGYEQYF; CDR3nt: TGTGCCAGCAACCCCTCGGGTGGCTACGAGCAGTACTTC
j_gene: TRBJ1-5; abundance: -; d_gene: -; v_gene: TRBV30; CDR3aa: CAWSSGNNQPQHF; CDR3nt: TGTGCCTGGAGTTCAGGTAATAATCAGCCCCAGCATTTT
j_gene: TRBJ2-2; abundance: -; d_gene: TRBD2; v_gene: TRBV7-2; CDR3aa: CASSLLAASVGELFF; CDR3nt: TGTGCCAGCAGCTTACTAGCGGCCTCGGTCGGGGAGCTGTTTTTT
j_gene: TRBJ2-1; abundance: once; d_gene: TRBD2; v_gene: TRBV10-3; CDR3aa: CAISETSGMYNEQFF; CDR3nt: TGTGCCATCAGTGAGACTAGCGGGATGTACAATGAGCAGTTCTTC
j_gene: TRBJ2-7; abundance: -; d_gene: -; v_gene: TRBV12-3/TRBV12-4; CDR3aa: CASSLARSYEQYF; CDR3nt: TGTGCCAGCAGTTTGGCCCGCTCCTACGAGCAGTACTTC
j_gene: TRBJ2-1; abundance: -; d_gene: TRBD2; v_gene: TRBV4-2; CDR3aa: CASSQIAGDSYNEQFF; CDR3nt: TGTGCCAGCAGCCAAATAGCGGGCGACTCCTACAATGAGCAGTTCTTC
j_gene: TRBJ1-5; abundance: -; d_gene: TRBD1; v_gene: TRBV7-9; CDR3aa: CASSRTGGQPQHF; CDR3nt: TGTGCCAGCAGCCGGACAGGGGGCCAGCCCCAGCATTTT
j_gene: TRBJ2-3; abundance: once; d_gene: TRBD2; v_gene: TRBV18; CDR3aa: CASSPSTSGMLTDTQYF; CDR3nt: TGTGCCAGCTCACCTTCGACTAGCGGGATGCTCACAGATACGCAGTATTTT
j_gene: TRBJ1-2; abundance: -; d_gene: TRBD1; v_gene: TRBV2; CDR3aa: CASGTGGGGYTF; CDR3nt: TGTGCCAGCGGGACAGGGGGTGGTGGCTACACCTTC
j_gene: TRBJ1-5; abundance: -; d_gene: -; v_gene: TRBV6-1; CDR3aa: CASSEISNQPQHF; CDR3nt: TGTGCCAGCAGTGAAATTAGCAATCAGCCCCAGCATTTT
j_gene: TRBJ2-7; abundance: -; d_gene: -; v_gene: TRBV12-3/TRBV12-4; CDR3aa: CASSHSYEQYF; CDR3nt: TGTGCCAGCAGTCACTCCTACGAGCAGTACTTC
j_gene: TRBJ2-5; abundance: -; d_gene: -; v_gene: TRBV18; CDR3aa: CASSPRQTQYF; CDR3nt: TGTGCCAGCTCACCACGGCAGACCCAGTACTTC
j_gene: TRBJ2-7; abundance: -; d_gene: -; v_gene: TRBV7-2; CDR3aa: CASSRRQGIYEQYF; CDR3nt: TGTGCCAGCAGCAGGAGGCAGGGGATCTACGAGCAGTACTTC
j_gene: TRBJ2-7; abundance: -; d_gene: -; v_gene: TRBV6-5; CDR3aa: CASSYEAALDEQYF; CDR3nt: TGTGCCAGCAGTTACGAAGCGGCCCTTGACGAGCAGTACTTC
j_gene: TRBJ2-3; abundance: -; d_gene: TRBD2; v_gene: TRBV5-1; CDR3aa: CASSSSGLAGGNTDTQYF; CDR3nt: TGCGCCAGCAGCTCCTCTGGACTAGCGGGAGGCAACACAGATACGCAGTATTTT
j_gene: TRBJ1-1; abundance: once; d_gene: -; v_gene: TRBV25-1; CDR3aa: CASSEYTRGLPEAFF; CDR3nt: TGTGCCAGCAGTGAATATACCCGGGGCCTCCCTGAAGCTTTCTTT
j_gene: TRBJ1-1; abundance: -; d_gene: -; v_gene: TRBV11-2; CDR3aa: CASSLERGSLNTEAFF; CDR3nt: TGTGCCAGCAGCTTAGAGAGGGGGAGTTTGAACACTGAAGCTTTCTTT
j_gene: TRBJ2-7; abundance: -; d_gene: TRBD1; v_gene: TRBV5-1; CDR3aa: CASSSLGQDTLYEQYF; CDR3nt: TGCGCCAGCAGCTCTCTCGGACAGGACACCCTTTACGAGCAGTACTTC
j_gene: TRBJ1-5; abundance: -; d_gene: TRBD1; v_gene: TRBV3-1/TRBV3-2; CDR3aa: CASSQGDRGRYSNQPQHF; CDR3nt: TGTGCCAGCAGCCAAGGGGACAGGGGGAGGTATAGCAATCAGCCCCAGCATTTT
j_gene: TRBJ2-7; abundance: -; d_gene: -; v_gene: TRBV10-3; CDR3aa: CAIWDNYEQYF; CDR3nt: TGTGCCATCTGGGACAACTACGAGCAGTACTTC
j_gene: TRBJ2-1; abundance: -; d_gene: TRBD2; v_gene: TRBV7-9; CDR3aa: CASSFSGSLQFF; CDR3nt: TGTGCCAGCAGTTTTAGCGGGAGCTTGCAGTTCTTC
j_gene: TRBJ2-1; abundance: -; d_gene: TRBD2; v_gene: TRBV4-2; CDR3aa: CASSQDRLAGAEQFF; CDR3nt: TGTGCCAGCAGCCAAGATCGGCTAGCGGGAGCTGAGCAGTTCTTC
j_gene: TRBJ1-2; abundance: -; d_gene: TRBD1; v_gene: TRBV27; CDR3aa: CASSSTGSKSYGYTF; CDR3nt: TGTGCCAGCAGTTCGACAGGGTCGAAGAGCTATGGCTACACCTTC
j_gene: TRBJ2-1; abundance: once; d_gene: TRBD2; v_gene: TRBV27; CDR3aa: CASSITLAGVVLNEQFF; CDR3nt: TGTGCCAGCAGTATTACCCTAGCGGGGGTGGTCCTGAATGAGCAGTTCTTC
j_gene: TRBJ2-6; abundance: -; d_gene: -; v_gene: TRBV4-3; CDR3aa: CASSQDPPQVARGANVLTF; CDR3nt: TGCGCCAGCAGCCAAGATCCCCCCCAGGTGGCGAGGGGGGCCAACGTCCTGACTTTC
j_gene: TRBJ1-2; abundance: once; d_gene: -; v_gene: TRBV29-1; CDR3aa: CSVEKWGYGYTF; CDR3nt: TGCAGCGTTGAAAAATGGGGTTATGGCTACACCTTC
j_gene: TRBJ2-3; abundance: -; d_gene: -; v_gene: TRBV2; CDR3aa: CASSEGSRATDTQYF; CDR3nt: TGTGCCAGCAGTGAGGGGTCGCGGGCCACAGATACGCAGTATTTT
j_gene: TRBJ2-1; abundance: -; d_gene: TRBD1; v_gene: TRBV5-6; CDR3aa: CASSFRDRVNEQFF; CDR3nt: TGTGCCAGCAGCTTCCGGGACAGGGTCAATGAGCAGTTCTTC
j_gene: TRBJ2-1; abundance: -; d_gene: TRBD2; v_gene: TRBV5-3; CDR3aa: CARPQTSGRYNEQFF; CDR3nt: TGTGCCAGACCCCAGACTAGCGGGAGGTACAATGAGCAGTTCTTC
j_gene: TRBJ2-4; abundance: -; d_gene: -; v_gene: TRBV29-1; CDR3aa: CSVEVPTAKNIQYF; CDR3nt: TGCAGCGTTGAAGTCCCCACGGCCAAAAACATTCAGTACTTC